This TCR beta chain stems from a study of beta chain features in type 1 diabetes. Study findings and constraints: Researchers reported that naive, central memory and Treg TCRB repertoires appeared more similar in patients than in healthy donors.

Turning to this clone: The antigen is undetermined.

This CDR3 region has 15 residues. The germline gives CDR1 SGHTA, CDR2 FQGNSA. V lost 2 bases and J lost 0, with 9 bases in between. Since all of the isolated RNA was reverse transcribed, expressed TCRB transcripts were what got sequenced. Millions of reads was the average for naive, central memory and regulatory T cell samples. Measured with immunoSEQ multiplex PCR; TCRdb has only the in-frame clones, and not every one. The repertoire includes roughly 330,000 clones, about 10% of them detected once, and around 0.015% sits in the top ten. The specimen sequenced was naive CD4+ T cells from blood. J is TRBJ2-3 and V is TRBV7-2; unclear D gene. The source of this sequence is a young woman in good health. CDR3 coding DNA: TGTGCCAGCAGCTTAATTTCCCTTAGCACAGATACGCAGTATTTT. Its translation: CASSLISLSTDTQYF.